Listed below are T cell receptor beta chains from one sample, sequenced in a study of OX40 agonist ivuxolimab in advanced cancers. Profiled with immunoSEQ multiplex PCR; TCRdb holds only in-frame clones, not every one. The sample carries roughly 70,000 clones, about nine tenths recorded once. The sample in question was CD4+ or CD8+ T cells sorted from blood, obtained in a trial of the OX40 agonist ivuxolimab. The receptors were sampled from an adult with an advanced solid tumor such as melanoma, head and neck, liver or kidney cancer. The conserved cysteine and the conserved F or W are not part of the CDR3 here.

v_call	j_call	cdr3_aa
TRBV7-3	TRBJ2-3	ASSLWGTDTQY
TRBV4-1	TRBJ2-3	ASSQVPTSGSSTDTQY
TRBV6-5	TRBJ1-2	ASSYLGPTYGYT
TRBV12-2	TRBJ1-2	ASRLAKDAGGGYT
TRBV30	TRBJ2-5	AWGRETQY
TRBV6-1	TRBJ2-7	ASSAAGYEQY
TRBV15	TRBJ2-7	ATSTIPGQGAYEQY
TRBV2	TRBJ2-2	ASKGVAEFTGELF
TRBV28	TRBJ2-3	ASSLRGDTQY
TRBV4-3	TRBJ2-5	ASSNRLDETQY
TRBV19	TRBJ2-6	ASLGAGGNVLT
TRBV6-4	TRBJ1-1	AITGYTEAF
TRBV10-3	TRBJ2-1	AMGLAGGNEQF
TRBV7-3	TRBJ2-5	ASSESPGTAAETQY
TRBV7-6	TRBJ1-1	ASSLGRGNTEAF
TRBV9	TRBJ2-3	ASSVEIGTDTQY
TRBV5-4	TRBJ2-7	ASSPGLAGSYEQY
TRBV6-1	TRBJ1-3	ASSDGRLTGNTIY
TRBV5-1	TRBJ2-1	ASSLAETAGTSGRSRQF
TRBV18	TRBJ2-3	ASSSSGRPDTQY
TRBV5-8	TRBJ1-5	ASSLYVRGNQPQH
TRBV29-1	TRBJ1-1	SVVSLDHPRTEAF
TRBV6-6	TRBJ1-1	ASNESPSNTEAF
TRBV10-3	TRBJ1-3	AISGGGRLSGNTIY
TRBV5-1	TRBJ2-2	ASSLATTGTGELF
TRBV7-2	TRBJ2-1	ASSLRSREQF
TRBV19	TRBJ2-5	ASSIGGGRETQY
TRBV7-7	TRBJ1-1	ASSLNTGTEAF
TRBV30	TRBJ2-7	AWSGLYEQY
TRBV6-5	TRBJ2-3	ASSYSGATDTQY
TRBV7-3	TRBJ2-5	ASSLTGYETQY
TRBV5-1	TRBJ2-3	ASSGGQTADTQY
TRBV28	TRBJ1-5	ASSKGWIQGSQPQH
TRBV19	TRBJ1-2	ASSISGPGGYT
TRBV19	TRBJ2-2	ASSIDRQGWGTGELF
TRBV7-3	TRBJ1-1	ASSLGQGSTEAF
TRBV20-1	TRBJ1-2	SVRANYGYT
TRBV18	TRBJ2-2	ASSPGLAGNTGELF